This T cell receptor (beta chain) appears in the sequencing data of a study of prognosis after radiotherapy for stage I lung cancer. Looking at the study overall: The patients comprised about 12 men and about six women, spanning ages roughly 50 to 95 and having a median of roughly 74 years. General study points: Shannon entropy (measured after stereotactic body radiation therapy) was lower in patients who went on to develop distant metastases.

A single count supports this clonotype. What it binds is unknown. This could be a read error, since a much larger clone is one nucleotide away. Germline assignment: CDR1 MNHEY and CDR2 SVGEGT. V was clipped by 11 bases and J by 4 bases, with 14 bases between them. The CDR3 is 12 amino acids. Starting from genomic DNA, TCR beta CDR3 was amplified through two-round multiplex PCR. First-round PCR amplification was performed with primers specific to each TRBV and TRBJ gene. Universal primers were used for second-round PCR. TCRdb used MiXCR to reprocess the multiplex PCR reads, holding one entry per CDR3 protein. The table shows around 30,000 distinct CDR3 sequences, with approximately 36% occurring only once.

The chain has TRBV6-2 or TRBV6-3 and TRBJ2-5, with D perhaps TRBD2 (7 bases). The source is a donor of 50 years or more with non-small cell lung cancer. Sequencing used PBMCs, obtained before or after stereotactic body radiation therapy (not recorded which). The CDR3 DNA is TGTGCCGGGGGGGCTAGGGTAGAGACCCAGTACTTC. It translates to CAGGARVETQYF.